A selection of T cell receptor beta chains follows, all from one sample in a study of T cells in Graves' hyperthyroidism and ophthalmopathy. Using its own MiXCR run on the multiplex PCR reads, TCRdb lists one record per CDR3 protein. The sample contains about 260,000 distinct CDR3 sequences, about 17% of which appear only once. The sample comprised blood. Source of these receptors: a woman between 18 and 29 years old with Graves' ophthalmopathy. The CDR3 runs from the conserved cysteine through the conserved F or W. The D gene is left open where the match is weak. Clone size is given for some rows only: seen once, a few or many times, or a class if the clone is expanded.

V gene	D gene	clone size	J gene	CDR3 DNA	CDR3 protein
TRBV28	.	.	TRBJ1-1	TGTGCCAGCAGTTCGGCCGGGAGAAACACTGAAGCTTTCTTT	CASSSAGRNTEAFF
TRBV7-2	.	many	TRBJ1-1	TGTGCCAGCAGCTTAGCGCGTACCAGGGTGAACACTGAAGCTTTCTTT	CASSLARTRVNTEAFF
TRBV7-9	.	many	TRBJ1-1	TGTGCCAGCAGCTCCCCCTATCCTGGGAACACTGAAGCTTTCTTT	CASSSPYPGNTEAFF
TRBV15	.	many	TRBJ2-7	TGTGCCACCAGCAGAGATCCTCTCGAGCAGTACTTC	CATSRDPLEQYF
TRBV5-8	TRBD2	many	TRBJ2-5	TGTGCCAGCAGCTGGGAGGGTTCAATGAGTAGCGAAGAGACCCAGTACTTC	CASSWEGSMSSEETQYF
TRBV19	.	many	TRBJ1-1	TGTGCCAGTAGTGACGGAGTGAAGAACACTGAAGCTTTCTTT	CASSDGVKNTEAFF
TRBV5-1	.	many	TRBJ2-3	TGCGCCAGCAGAAAAACAGGGGGGGGCACAGATACGCAGTATTTT	CASRKTGGGTDTQYF
TRBV27	.	many	TRBJ2-7	TGTGCCAGCAGTCACTCCCCCGCCCAGGGGCCGGGCGAGCAGTACTTC	CASSHSPAQGPGEQYF
TRBV20-1	TRBD2	many	TRBJ2-7	TGCAGTGCTAGAAAGACTAGCGGGATCTACGAGCAGTACTTC	CSARKTSGIYEQYF
TRBV11-3	TRBD2	many	TRBJ2-5	TGTGCCAGCAGCCCCCGGGTAGCGGGGACCCGGGAGACCCAGTACTTC	CASSPRVAGTRETQYF
TRBV5-1	.	many	TRBJ1-6	TGCGCCAGCAGCCACGGACAGACGAATTCACCCCTCCACTTT	CASSHGQTNSPLHF
TRBV20-1	.	.	TRBJ1-2	TGCAGTGCTAGGGCCGGGACACCTGTCTATGGCTACACCTTC	CSARAGTPVYGYTF
TRBV20-1	TRBD2	many	TRBJ2-2	TGCAGTGCTAGAGCACGGACTAGCGGGGGGGCGGCCGGGGAGCTGTTTTTT	CSARARTSGGAAGELFF
TRBV19	TRBD2	few	TRBJ2-7	TGTGCCAGTAGTATAAGGCCGGGACTAGCGGGGGACGAGCAGTACTTC	CASSIRPGLAGDEQYF
TRBV20-1	.	many	TRBJ1-1	TGCAGTGCTAGAGATAGGCGGGCGCCCACTGAAGCTTTCTTT	CSARDRRAPTEAFF
TRBV10-3	.	many	TRBJ1-1	TGTGCCATCAGTGACAGGCGGAACACTGAAGCTTTCTTT	CAISDRRNTEAFF
TRBV14	.	few	TRBJ2-7	TGTGCCAGCAGCAAACTACAGGGCTACGAGCAGTACTTC	CASSKLQGYEQYF
TRBV18	TRBD1	.	TRBJ2-5	TGTGCCAGCTCCCTTGGACAGGGGACCCAAGAGACCCAGTACTTC	CASSLGQGTQETQYF
TRBV27	.	many	TRBJ2-7	TGTGCCAGCAGCCGGACCCGGGTTGGCAGGGGGGAAGGCGAGCAGTACTTC	CASSRTRVGRGEGEQYF
TRBV29-1	TRBD2	.	TRBJ2-1	TGCAGCGTAGAAGGACTAGCGGGGGGGCACGAGCAGTTCTTC	CSVEGLAGGHEQFF
TRBV5-6	TRBD1	many	TRBJ1-2	TGTGCCAGCAGCCGAACCAAGGGACAGAGCTTGGTGGATGGCTACACCTTC	CASSRTKGQSLVDGYTF
TRBV5-1	TRBD1	few	TRBJ2-5	TGCGCCAGCAGCACAGGGGGGACAGCCCAAGAGACCCAGTACTTC	CASSTGGTAQETQYF
TRBV10-3	TRBD1	many	TRBJ1-6	TGTGCCATCAGTGAGTCGAAAAGCAGGGGGTACGATTCACCCCTCCACTTT	CAISESKSRGYDSPLHF
TRBV2	.	many	TRBJ2-1	TGTGCCAGCAGTGGGCTAGCGCAATACAATGAGCAGTTCTTC	CASSGLAQYNEQFF
TRBV30	TRBD2	many	TRBJ2-1	TGTGCCTGGGAATTTTTTGGCGGGATTCTGCCTAGCGGGAGGGCCAGCAATGAGCAGTTCTTC	CAWEFFGGILPSGRASNEQFF
TRBV20-1	.	many	TRBJ2-5	TGCAGTGCTAGTGAGGCAGGGTGGGGGGCAGAGACCCAGTACTTC	CSASEAGWGAETQYF
TRBV28	.	many	TRBJ1-1	TGTGGCACAGGTCAGGGAGGGACTGAAGCTTTCTTT	CGTGQGGTEAFF
TRBV30	.	many	TRBJ1-2	TGTGCCTGGAGTAAGTTGGGCAGGAACTCCTATGGCTACACCTTC	CAWSKLGRNSYGYTF
TRBV18	TRBD2	many	TRBJ2-3	TGTGCCAGCTCACCAATAGCGGGAGGCGTTTTCGGCACAGATACGCAGTATTTT	CASSPIAGGVFGTDTQYF
TRBV5-1	.	.	TRBJ1-1	TGCGCCAGCAGCTTGGCCGGGGCGATGAACACTGAAGCTTTCTTT	CASSLAGAMNTEAFF
TRBV6-1	.	many	TRBJ2-1	TGTGCCAGCAGACAAAAGCCAGGTGTCTACAATGAGCAGTTCTTC	CASRQKPGVYNEQFF
TRBV4-3	.	.	TRBJ2-6	TGCGCCAGCAGCCAAGTGTTTGGGGGGACTGGGGCCAACGTCCTGACTTTC	CASSQVFGGTGANVLTF
TRBV20-1	TRBD2	many	TRBJ2-1	TGCAGTGCTAGAGCTCGACTAGCGGGAAGCAATGAGCAGTTCTTC	CSARARLAGSNEQFF